This T cell receptor (beta chain) was found in a study of blood T cell repertoires in COVID-19. Study-level information: The United States, Italy and Spain were the sources of the acute and convalescent COVID-19 samples.

Enrollees, about 18 to 90 years old, lived in 25 or so US areas. The recovered donors of Cohort 3 showed two negative PCRs, clearance, or symptom resolution. The CDR3 extends over 15 amino acids. V shed 7 bases and J 2 bases; nucleotides not matched to a gene: 11. CDR1 SQVTM and CDR2 ANQGSEA come from the germline V gene. Study processing details: Amplified reference gene primers provided the basis for estimating nucleated cell counts. Produced via immunoSEQ multiplex PCR; TCRdb's table is partial and in-frame only. V, J and clone size were drawn from that table, and D and trimming were deduced from the DNA. The sample consists of 450,000 to 600,000 clones, approximately 90% of them appearing once.

The sequenced sample consisted of PBMCs or T cells enriched from blood (not recorded which). This sequence joins TRBV29-1 and TRBJ1-2, with 9 bases lining up with TRBD1. The sequence was collected from a woman under 30 who had recovered from COVID-19. CDR3 sequence reads: CSAEAGQGLNYGYTF. CDR3 bases: TGCAGCGCCGAGGCGGGACAGGGATTGAACTATGGCTACACCTTC.